Detailed here is one T cell receptor (beta chain). The antigen is not known. Germline lookup yields CDR1 SEHNR and CDR2 FQNEAQ (reference sequence). V lost 5 bases and J lost 7; bases outside the gene matches: 8. The CDR3 has 15 residues. This record belongs to a study of regulatory T cells in long-lasting Graves disease. Study outcomes and limitations: Persistent disease was characterized by preferential usage of TRBV28, TRBJ1-2 and TRBJ2-5.

Relying on iRepertoire HTBI primers and Arm-PCR of CDR3 regions, the team built TCR beta libraries. TCRdb reprocessed the multiplex PCR reads with MiXCR, giving one entry per CDR3 protein. The sample shows roughly 350,000 distinct CDR3 sequences, 15% to 20% of them seen only once. Time point given: newly diagnosed GD, antithyroid drugs for less than 3 months. PBMC RNA was the source of the TCR library. These same data were also listed under a study on T cells in Graves' hyperthyroidism and ophthalmopathy. Turning to that study: Primed by the HTBI set, a first-round RT-PCR was run on the TCR CDR3.

This clonotype was obtained from a woman younger than 30 with Graves disease. This rearrangement joins TRBV7-9 to TRBJ2-1; 10 nucleotides agree with TRBD2. The sample in question was peripheral blood mononuclear cells (PBMCs), obtained at new diagnosis, from a patient treated with antithyroid drugs. The CDR3 DNA sequence: TGTGCCAGCAGCCGAACTAGCGGGGCCTTAAATGAGCAGTTCTTC. Protein: CASSRTSGALNEQFF.